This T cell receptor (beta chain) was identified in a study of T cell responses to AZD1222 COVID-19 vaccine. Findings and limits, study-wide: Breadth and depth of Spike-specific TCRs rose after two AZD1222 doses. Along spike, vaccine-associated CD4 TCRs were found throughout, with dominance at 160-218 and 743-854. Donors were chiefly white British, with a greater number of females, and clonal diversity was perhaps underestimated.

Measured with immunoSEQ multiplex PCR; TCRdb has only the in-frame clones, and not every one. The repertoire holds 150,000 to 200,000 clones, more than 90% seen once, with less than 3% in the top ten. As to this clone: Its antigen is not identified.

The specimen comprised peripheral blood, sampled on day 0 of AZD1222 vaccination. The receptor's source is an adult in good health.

The CDR3 DNA is TGTGCCAGCACACAGGGGGCGAACACTGAAGCTTTCTTT. Translated: CASTQGANTEAFF. The rearrangement links TRBV5-4 to TRBJ1-1, with 9 bases aligning to TRBD1. The CDR3 spans 13 residues. V trimming: 6 bases; J trimming: 1 base; junction bases outside the gene matches: 1. Germline values: CDR1 SGHNT, CDR2 YYREEE (reference sequence).